The 9 T cell receptor beta chains given below trace back to one sample, sequenced in a study of blood T cell repertoires in COVID-19. The assay was immunoSEQ multiplex PCR, and TCRdb's table has in-frame clones only and misses some. Here the sample spans tens of thousands of clones, around 90% being singletons. The sample comprised peripheral blood. These receptors were collected from a human donor in a cohort sampled during active COVID-19.

This clone was seen more than once but under ten times. This chain links TRBV27 with TRBJ1-5, with D possibly TRBD1 on 5 matching bases. The CDR3 covers 15 residues. Trimming shortened V by 6 bases and J by 4 bases, and 16 bases separated the two germline ends. Germline V CDR1 and CDR2: MNHEY, SMNVEV (reference sequence). The DNA of the CDR3 is TGTGCCAGCAGCCAGGAGGGGCAGGTTAATCAGCCCCAGCATTTT. It specifies CASSQEGQVNQPQHF.

The chain links TRBV5-1 to TRBJ2-1; D possibly corresponds to TRBD1 (6 bases). Trimming left V 0 bases short and J 0 bases short, with 10 bases between. There are 16 residues in the CDR3. CDR1 is SGHRS, CDR2 YFSETQ, per germline. CDR3 sequence (DNA): TGCGCCAGCAGCTTGGCGACAGGCCTCTCCTACAATGAGCAGTTCTTC. Its protein is CASSLATGLSYNEQFF.

J is TRBJ2-1 and V is TRBV29-1; TRBD1 might be the D (5 bases). This CDR3 is built from 13 residues. Germline CDR1 reads SQVTM; CDR2 reads ANQGSEA. Trimming shortened V by 1 base and J by 1 base, and 5 bases separated the two germline ends. CDR3 in DNA: TGCAGCGTTGAAGCAGGGTCCTACAATGAGCAGTTCTTC. Translating it yields CSVEAGSYNEQFF.

This clone was recorded only once. The chain recombines TRBV19 with TRBJ2-1; possible D gene TRBD2, 5 bases. The germline V and J ends were trimmed by 3 bases and 8 bases, with 11 bases remaining between them. This CDR3 region has 13 residues. CDR1 LNHDA and CDR2 SQIVND come from the germline V gene (reference sequence). The CDR3 here is CASSIGRIDEQFF. The CDR3, as DNA: TGTGCCAGTAGTATTGGGAGAATCGATGAGCAGTTCTTC.

The V call is TRBV7-2, the J call TRBJ2-5; 8 nucleotides match TRBD1. Unmatched junction bases numbered 6, after V lost 5 bases and J lost 1 base. Germline V gene lookup returns CDR1 SGHTA and CDR2 FQGNSA. The CDR3 runs to 15 residues. CDR3 coding DNA: TGTGCCAGCAGCACCGGACAGGGAGGCCAAGAGACCCAGTACTTC. Encoded protein: CASSTGQGGQETQYF.

The chain carries TRBV20-1 and TRBJ2-7; a weak D match, TRBD2 (5 bases). Germline V gene lookup returns CDR1 DFQATT and CDR2 SNEGSKA (reference sequence). Trimming removed 3 bases at V and 2 bases at J, with 14 bases between. The CDR3 has 14 amino acids. The CDR3 loop is CSASKLAHAYEQYF. CDR3 nucleotide sequence: TGCAGTGCTAGTAAGCTAGCCCACGCCTACGAGCAGTACTTC.

This clone was recorded a few times. The gene calls are TRBV7-9 and TRBJ2-2; TRBD1 matches 7 bases. The CDR3 consists of 14 residues. Germline CDR1 and CDR2: SEHNR and FQNEAQ (reference sequence). The J segment lost 3 bases and the V segment lost 6 bases, leaving 4 bases of the junction unmatched. The CDR3 protein is CASRWDSYTGELFF. The CDR3 nucleotides read TGTGCCAGCAGGTGGGACAGCTACACCGGGGAGCTGTTTTTT.

V is TRBV29-1 and J is TRBJ2-2; 7 bases agree with TRBD1. Germline values: CDR1 SQVTM, CDR2 ANQGSEA. The CDR3 contains 15 residues. Trimming at V came to 4 bases and at J to 0 bases, leaving 5 bases not matched to a gene. The CDR3 DNA is TGCAGCGTTGGTCCAGGGGGTCCGAACACCGGGGAGCTGTTTTTT. Protein: CSVGPGGPNTGELFF.

The rearrangement uses TRBV19 and TRBJ1-2, with TRBD1 identical over 8 bases. CDR1 is LNHDA and CDR2 is SQIVND in the germline V gene (reference sequence). With 11 bases clipped from V and 3 bases from J, the junction kept 11 bases outside the gene matches. The CDR3 runs 14 residues. Here the CDR3 reads CAVSQTGEDYGYTF. The CDR3 DNA sequence: TGTGCCGTTTCTCAGACAGGGGAGGACTATGGCTACACCTTC.